These T cell receptor beta chains were read from a single sample in a study of T cell responses to AZD1222 COVID-19 vaccine. This table comes from immunoSEQ multiplex PCR, and its TCRdb copy is limited to in-frame clones, with some not included. Of tens of thousands of clones in the sample, more than 70% were seen once. Sequencing used peripheral blood, obtained on day 0 of AZD1222 vaccination. These receptors were collected from an adult in good health. The CDR3 runs from the conserved cysteine through the conserved F or W. D genes are given only for firm matches. A clone size is listed for some rows: how often the clone was seen (once, few, many), or a class if it is expanded.

d_gene: .; j_gene: TRBJ1-5; v_gene: TRBV6-2/TRBV6-3; abundance: .; CDR3nt: TGTGCCAGCAGTTACTCGATCGGTATACAGCATTTT; CDR3aa: CASSYSIGIQHF
d_gene: .; j_gene: TRBJ1-3; v_gene: TRBV6-2/TRBV6-3; abundance: once; CDR3nt: TGTGCCAGCAGCCGCAGGGAGAGCTCTGGAAACACCATATATTTT; CDR3aa: CASSRRESSGNTIYF
d_gene: TRBD1; j_gene: TRBJ2-7; v_gene: TRBV14; abundance: once; CDR3nt: TGTGCCAGCAGCCAAGATATGGACAGGGTTTACGAGCAGTACTTC; CDR3aa: CASSQDMDRVYEQYF
d_gene: .; j_gene: TRBJ1-5; v_gene: TRBV19; abundance: .; CDR3nt: TGTGCCAGTAGTATAGGCAGATATAGCAATCAGCCCCAGCATTTT; CDR3aa: CASSIGRYSNQPQHF
d_gene: .; j_gene: TRBJ1-1; v_gene: TRBV2; abundance: .; CDR3nt: TGTGCCAGCAGTGAAACGGGGGATGGGAACACTGAAGCTTTCTTT; CDR3aa: CASSETGDGNTEAFF
d_gene: TRBD1; j_gene: TRBJ2-7; v_gene: TRBV24-1; abundance: .; CDR3nt: TGTGCCACCCTGGCGCACAGGGGGACCGTCTACGAGCAGTACTTC; CDR3aa: CATLAHRGTVYEQYF
d_gene: .; j_gene: TRBJ1-2; v_gene: TRBV11-2; abundance: .; CDR3nt: TGTGCCAGCAGCTTAGTATCGGGGCCACTACTAGGCTACACCTTC; CDR3aa: CASSLVSGPLLGYTF
d_gene: .; j_gene: TRBJ2-3; v_gene: TRBV11-2; abundance: .; CDR3nt: TGTGCCAGCAGCTCCCCGGATACGCAGTATTTT; CDR3aa: CASSSPDTQYF
d_gene: TRBD1; j_gene: TRBJ1-4; v_gene: TRBV7-2; abundance: once; CDR3nt: TGTGCCAGCAGCTTACACAGGGGGCCTAATGAAAAACTGTTTTTT; CDR3aa: CASSLHRGPNEKLFF
d_gene: TRBD2; j_gene: TRBJ2-5; v_gene: TRBV24-1; abundance: .; CDR3nt: TGTGCCACCAGTGATGCCGGGACTAGCGGCCAAGAGACCCAGTACTTC; CDR3aa: CATSDAGTSGQETQYF
d_gene: .; j_gene: TRBJ1-5; v_gene: TRBV21-1; abundance: .; CDR3nt: TGTGCCAGCAGCAAAACAGACAATCAGCCCCAGCATTTT; CDR3aa: CASSKTDNQPQHF
d_gene: .; j_gene: TRBJ2-2; v_gene: TRBV3-1/TRBV3-2; abundance: .; CDR3nt: TGTGCCAGCAGCCTTAGCGGGAACACCGGGGAGCTGTTTTTT; CDR3aa: CASSLSGNTGELFF
d_gene: .; j_gene: TRBJ1-5; v_gene: TRBV12-3/TRBV12-4; abundance: .; CDR3nt: TGTGCCAGCAGCCCGCGGGAGTCTGAGCCCCAGCATTTT; CDR3aa: CASSPRESEPQHF
d_gene: TRBD1; j_gene: TRBJ2-7; v_gene: TRBV3-1/TRBV3-2; abundance: .; CDR3nt: TGTGCCAGCAGCCAAGAGGGAGGGACAGGGACGGGGGAGCAGTACTTC; CDR3aa: CASSQEGGTGTGEQYF
d_gene: .; j_gene: TRBJ1-1; v_gene: TRBV14; abundance: .; CDR3nt: TGTGCCAGCAGCTCCTCGGCGGACACTGAAGCTTTCTTT; CDR3aa: CASSSSADTEAFF
d_gene: .; j_gene: TRBJ2-7; v_gene: TRBV5-5; abundance: .; CDR3nt: TGTGCCAGCAGCTCATCGCGGGACTCACAGTACTTC; CDR3aa: CASSSSRDSQYF
d_gene: .; j_gene: TRBJ1-5; v_gene: TRBV2; abundance: .; CDR3nt: TGTGCCAGCAGTCGAATCAGGACATACAGCAATCAGCCCCAGCATTTT; CDR3aa: CASSRIRTYSNQPQHF
d_gene: .; j_gene: TRBJ2-4; v_gene: TRBV6-2/TRBV6-3; abundance: once; CDR3nt: TGTGCCAGCAGTTATCGAGCGTTTGATTCACGAACCAAAAACATTCAGTACTTC; CDR3aa: CASSYRAFDSRTKNIQYF
d_gene: .; j_gene: TRBJ2-7; v_gene: TRBV15; abundance: .; CDR3nt: TGTGCCACCAGCAGATCCCTGGGGGCGCTCCCCTACGAGCAGTACTTC; CDR3aa: CATSRSLGALPYEQYF
d_gene: .; j_gene: TRBJ2-2; v_gene: TRBV7-9; abundance: .; CDR3nt: TGTGCCAGCAGCCATGGACCGAACACCGGGGAGCTGTTTTTT; CDR3aa: CASSHGPNTGELFF
d_gene: TRBD2; j_gene: TRBJ2-7; v_gene: TRBV2; abundance: once; CDR3nt: TGTGCCAGCAGTGTTTCTAGCGGGAGGGCCTTCTCCTACGAGCAGTACTTC; CDR3aa: CASSVSSGRAFSYEQYF
d_gene: TRBD1; j_gene: TRBJ2-7; v_gene: TRBV18; abundance: .; CDR3nt: TGTGCCAGCTCACCTAACAGGGGAACCTACGAGCAGTACTTC; CDR3aa: CASSPNRGTYEQYF
d_gene: TRBD2; j_gene: TRBJ2-1; v_gene: TRBV7-3; abundance: .; CDR3nt: TGTGCCAGCAGCCTAGGGCTAGCGGGGGAGCAGTTCTTC; CDR3aa: CASSLGLAGEQFF
d_gene: .; j_gene: TRBJ1-1; v_gene: TRBV7-8; abundance: once; CDR3nt: TGTGCCAGCAGCTCCCCGTACTCCAACACTGAAGCTTTCTTT; CDR3aa: CASSSPYSNTEAFF
d_gene: TRBD1; j_gene: TRBJ1-2; v_gene: TRBV28; abundance: few; CDR3nt: TGTGCCAGCAGTTTGGGGGACAGTGGCTATGGCTACACCTTC; CDR3aa: CASSLGDSGYGYTF
d_gene: TRBD2; j_gene: TRBJ2-1; v_gene: TRBV19; abundance: .; CDR3nt: TGTGCCAGTAGTAGTGGCGGGGGGACAAATGAGCAGTTCTTC; CDR3aa: CASSSGGGTNEQFF
d_gene: .; j_gene: TRBJ2-4; v_gene: TRBV28; abundance: .; CDR3nt: TGTGCCAGCAGTTTTTCGGGAGTAGCCAAAAACATTCAGTACTTC; CDR3aa: CASSFSGVAKNIQYF
d_gene: TRBD2; j_gene: TRBJ2-1; v_gene: TRBV7-2; abundance: once; CDR3nt: TGTGCCAGCAGCTTAGTAGGGACTAGCGGGAGTAATGAGCAGTTCTTC; CDR3aa: CASSLVGTSGSNEQFF
d_gene: .; j_gene: TRBJ1-1; v_gene: TRBV11-3; abundance: .; CDR3nt: TGTGCCAGCAGCTTATCCGGCAGTATGAACACTGAAGCTTTCTTT; CDR3aa: CASSLSGSMNTEAFF
d_gene: .; j_gene: TRBJ1-2; v_gene: TRBV28; abundance: .; CDR3nt: TGTGCCAGCAGGCCGCCGGGACGTGTTGGCTACACCTTC; CDR3aa: CASRPPGRVGYTF
d_gene: .; j_gene: TRBJ1-3; v_gene: TRBV6-2/TRBV6-3; abundance: .; CDR3nt: TGTGCCAGCAGTTACATGGAGGACACCATATATTTT; CDR3aa: CASSYMEDTIYF
d_gene: .; j_gene: TRBJ1-5; v_gene: TRBV12-5; abundance: .; CDR3nt: TGTGCTAGTGGTTTGGGACTTCATCAGCCCCAGCATTTT; CDR3aa: CASGLGLHQPQHF
d_gene: TRBD1; j_gene: TRBJ2-7; v_gene: TRBV15; abundance: once; CDR3nt: TGTGCCACCAGCAGAGTTGGGACAGAGTCCTACGAGCAGTACTTC; CDR3aa: CATSRVGTESYEQYF